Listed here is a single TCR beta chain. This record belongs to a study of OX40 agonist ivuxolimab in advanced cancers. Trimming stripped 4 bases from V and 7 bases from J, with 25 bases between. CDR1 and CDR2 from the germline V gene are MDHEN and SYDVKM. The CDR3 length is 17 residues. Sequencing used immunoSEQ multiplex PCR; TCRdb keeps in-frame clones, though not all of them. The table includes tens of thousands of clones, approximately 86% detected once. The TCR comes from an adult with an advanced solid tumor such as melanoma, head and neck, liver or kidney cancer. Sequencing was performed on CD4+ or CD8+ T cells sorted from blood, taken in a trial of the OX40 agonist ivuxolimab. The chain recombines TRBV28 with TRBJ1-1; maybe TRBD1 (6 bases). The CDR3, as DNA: TGTGCCAGCAGTTCAATTGTTATTAGGGGGGAAGAGGGTGAAGCTTTCTTT. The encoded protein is CASSSIVIRGEEGEAFF. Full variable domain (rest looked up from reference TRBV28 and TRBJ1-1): DVKVTQSSRYLVKRTGEKVFLECVQDMDHENMFWYRQDPGLGLRLIYFSYDVKMKEKGDIPEGYSVSREKKERFSLILESASTNQTSMYLCASSSIVIRGEEGEAFFGQGTRLTVV.